The sample holds a few counts of the clone carrying this T cell receptor beta chain. Trimming shortened V by 5 bases and J by 0 bases, and 13 bases separated the two germline ends. The germline V gene has CDR1 SGHTA and CDR2 FQGTGA. The length of the CDR3 is 15 residues. This sample is drawn from a study of blood T cells in healthy people across ages. Through a sample-barcoded 5' primer and a J-beta primer mix, a second PCR was run for about 7 to 12 cycles. All cDNA molecules were each tagged by a template-switch adaptor with 12 random nucleotides. TCRdb used MiXCR to reprocess the 5' RACE reads, holding one entry per CDR3 protein. Of around 800,000 distinct CDR3 sequences in the sample, approximately 55% were seen once. The study recruited healthy Caucasian donors from Russia who were aged about 6 to 95. Whenever a sample was processed, at least 6 million PBMCs were isolated.

The source of this sequence is a man of 80 years or more in good health. Input material: blood. The chain recombines TRBV7-3 with TRBJ2-5; D is possibly TRBD2 (6 bases). The CDR3 DNA reads TGTGCCAGCAGCGCGCTACCTAGCGACCAAGAGACCCAGTACTTC. Residues: CASSALPSDQETQYF.